This T cell receptor beta chain was captured by sequencing in a study of cytomegalovirus exposure and HLA in healthy donors. Across the whole study: The Caucasian-associated ancestry cluster contained roughly four fifths of the approximately 390 genotyped donors.

A multiplex PCR was run with 60 Vbeta primers and 13 Jbeta primers. Repertoires were generated with immunoSEQ multiplex PCR, while TCRdb's copy carries only in-frame clones and drops some. The sample includes roughly 100,000 clones, 76% of them seen just once. Each donor was nominally healthy when sampled (though unrecorded immune exposures were likely). The ends were cut back, 3 bases at V and 4 bases at J, with 10 bases in the middle. Germline CDR1 and CDR2: KGHSH and LQKENI. CDR3 length: 13 amino acids. The sequence came from an older woman in good health and CMV-seropositive. The sequencing sample was made of PBMCs. J is TRBJ2-7 and V is TRBV18; maybe TRBD1 (6 bases). The CDR3 DNA sequence: TGTGCCAGCTCACCGGGACATCAATACGAGCAGTACTTC. Its translation is CASSPGHQYEQYF.